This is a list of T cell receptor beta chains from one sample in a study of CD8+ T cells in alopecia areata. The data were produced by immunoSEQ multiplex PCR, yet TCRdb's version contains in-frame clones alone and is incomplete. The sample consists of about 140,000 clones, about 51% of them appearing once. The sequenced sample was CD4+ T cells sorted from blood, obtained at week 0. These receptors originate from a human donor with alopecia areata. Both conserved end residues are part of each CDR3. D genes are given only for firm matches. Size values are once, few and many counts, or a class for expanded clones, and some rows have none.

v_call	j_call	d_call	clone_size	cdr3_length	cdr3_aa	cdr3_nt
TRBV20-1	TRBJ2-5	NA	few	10	CSALAAHRYF	TGCAGTGCTTTAGCGGCCCACAGGTACTTC
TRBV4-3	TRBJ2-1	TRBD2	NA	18	CASSQDILAGTTYNEQFF	TGCGCCAGCAGCCAAGATATACTAGCGGGAACTACGTACAATGAGCAGTTCTTC
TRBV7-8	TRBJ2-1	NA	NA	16	CASSFPPRGSYNEQFF	TGTGCCAGCAGCTTTCCCCCCCGCGGCTCCTACAATGAGCAGTTCTTC
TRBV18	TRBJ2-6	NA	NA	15	CASSPSGSGANVLTF	TGTGCCAGCTCACCATCAGGGTCTGGGGCCAACGTCCTGACTTTC
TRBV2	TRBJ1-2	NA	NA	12	CASRTLGYGYTF	TGTGCCAGCAGGACCCTGGGTTATGGCTACACCTTC
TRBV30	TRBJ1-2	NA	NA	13	CAWSSGANYGYTF	TGTGCCTGGAGTTCCGGAGCTAACTATGGCTACACCTTC
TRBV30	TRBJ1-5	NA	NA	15	CAWSVRTDGNQPQHF	TGTGCCTGGAGTGTACGAACTGATGGCAATCAGCCCCAGCATTTT
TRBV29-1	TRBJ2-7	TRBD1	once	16	CSVLKRDRKVGYEQYF	TGCAGCGTTCTCAAGAGGGACAGAAAAGTGGGTTACGAGCAGTACTTC
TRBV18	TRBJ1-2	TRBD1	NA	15	CASSPPGGADYGYTF	TGTGCCAGCTCACCACCAGGGGGCGCAGACTATGGCTACACCTTC
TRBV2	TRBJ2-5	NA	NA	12	CASASVQETQYF	TGTGCCAGCGCTAGCGTTCAAGAGACCCAGTACTTC
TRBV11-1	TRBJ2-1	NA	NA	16	CASSLLGGSSYNEQFF	TGTGCCAGCAGCTTACTAGGCGGAAGCTCCTACAATGAGCAGTTCTTC
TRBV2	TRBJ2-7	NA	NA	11	CASSQGHEQYF	TGTGCCAGCAGTCAAGGTCACGAGCAGTACTTC
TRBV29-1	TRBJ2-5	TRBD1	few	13	CSVEEGDRKTQYF	TGCAGCGTTGAAGAAGGGGACAGGAAGACCCAGTACTTC
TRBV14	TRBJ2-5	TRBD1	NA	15	CASSQDRGQQETQYF	TGTGCCAGCAGCCAAGACAGGGGGCAGCAAGAGACCCAGTACTTC
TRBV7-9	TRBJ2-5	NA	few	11	CASSPRETQYF	TGTGCCAGCAGCCCTCGGGAGACCCAGTACTTC
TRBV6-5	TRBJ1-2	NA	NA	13	CASSYVGRNEATF	TGTGCCAGCAGTTACGTAGGTAGGAACGAAGCTACCTTC
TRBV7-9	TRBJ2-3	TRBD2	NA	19	CASNPGTSGRAGKPDTQYF	TGTGCCAGCAACCCCGGGACTAGCGGGAGGGCCGGGAAGCCAGATACGCAGTATTTT
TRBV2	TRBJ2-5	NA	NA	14	CASRDSGVWETQYF	TGTGCCAGCAGGGATTCCGGGGTCTGGGAGACCCAGTACTTC
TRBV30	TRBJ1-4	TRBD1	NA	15	CAWSPDRGLNEKLFF	TGTGCCTGGAGTCCGGACAGGGGACTTAATGAAAAACTGTTTTTT
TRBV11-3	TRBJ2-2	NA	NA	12	CASSRGTGELFF	TGTGCCAGCAGTCGAGGGACCGGGGAGCTGTTTTTT
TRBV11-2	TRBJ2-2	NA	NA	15	CASSLSGPNTGELFF	TGTGCCAGCAGCTTATCAGGGCCGAACACCGGGGAGCTGTTTTTT
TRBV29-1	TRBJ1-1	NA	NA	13	CSVEGQTNTEAFF	TGCAGCGTTGAAGGGCAAACGAACACTGAAGCTTTCTTT
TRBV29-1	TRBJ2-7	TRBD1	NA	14	CSVLVGQASYEQYF	TGCAGCGTTTTGGTCGGACAGGCCTCCTACGAGCAGTACTTC
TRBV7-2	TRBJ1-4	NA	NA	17	CASSPTRSIATNEKLFF	TGTGCCAGCAGCCCGACACGGAGCATTGCAACTAATGAAAAACTGTTTTTT
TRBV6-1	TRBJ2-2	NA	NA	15	CASSSPASRIGELFF	TGTGCCAGCAGTTCACCCGCTTCGAGGATCGGGGAGCTGTTTTTT
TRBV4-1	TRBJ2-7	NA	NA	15	CASSAGAGASYEQYF	TGCGCCAGCAGCGCCGGCGCCGGGGCGAGCTACGAGCAGTACTTC
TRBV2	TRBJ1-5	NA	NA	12	CASSDSNQPQHF	TGTGCCAGCAGTGACAGTAATCAGCCCCAGCATTTT
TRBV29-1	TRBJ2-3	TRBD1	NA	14	CSVHRDRLRDTQYF	TGCAGCGTTCACCGGGACAGACTTAGGGATACGCAGTATTTT
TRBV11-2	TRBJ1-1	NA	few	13	CASSLILNTEAFF	TGTGCCAGCAGCTTAATACTGAACACTGAAGCTTTCTTT
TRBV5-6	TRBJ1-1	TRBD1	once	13	CASSWDRNTEAFF	TGTGCCAGCAGCTGGGACAGGAACACTGAAGCTTTCTTT
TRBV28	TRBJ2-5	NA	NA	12	CASSRQGETQYF	TGTGCCAGCAGTCGGCAGGGCGAGACCCAGTACTTC
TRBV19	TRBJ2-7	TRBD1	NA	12	CASSPYRGEQYF	TGTGCCAGTAGCCCCTACAGGGGGGAGCAGTACTTC
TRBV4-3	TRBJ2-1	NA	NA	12	CASSQQGNEQFF	TGCGCCAGCAGCCAACAGGGCAATGAGCAGTTCTTC
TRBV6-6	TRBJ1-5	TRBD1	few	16	CASSQRDRGWNQPQHF	TGTGCCAGCAGTCAACGGGACAGGGGATGGAATCAGCCCCAGCATTTT
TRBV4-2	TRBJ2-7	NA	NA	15	CASSQEPEPTYEQYF	TGTGCCAGCAGCCAAGAGCCTGAGCCTACCTACGAGCAGTACTTC
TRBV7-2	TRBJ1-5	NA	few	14	CASSLSWEGLPQHF	TGTGCCAGCAGCCTATCGTGGGAAGGTCTGCCCCAGCATTTT
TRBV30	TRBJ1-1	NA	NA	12	CAWSRMNTEAFF	TGTGCCTGGAGCCGGATGAACACTGAAGCTTTCTTT
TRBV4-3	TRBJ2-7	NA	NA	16	CASSQGAGTQHDEQYF	TGCGCCAGCAGCCAAGGGGCCGGGACTCAGCACGACGAGCAGTACTTC
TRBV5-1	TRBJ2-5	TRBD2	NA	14	CASSIAGTQETQYF	TGCGCCAGCAGCATAGCGGGGACCCAAGAGACCCAGTACTTC
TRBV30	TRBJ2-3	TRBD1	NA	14	CAWRRQGAWDTQYF	TGTGCCTGGAGGAGACAGGGGGCATGGGATACGCAGTATTTT
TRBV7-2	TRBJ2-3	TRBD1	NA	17	CASSVLQGAWSGDTQYF	TGTGCCAGCAGCGTCCTACAGGGGGCATGGTCCGGGGATACGCAGTATTTT
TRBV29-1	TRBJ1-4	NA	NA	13	CSVLSMYEEKLFF	TGCAGCGTTCTAAGCATGTACGAAGAAAAACTGTTTTTT
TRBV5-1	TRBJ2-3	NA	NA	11	CASSFEDTQYF	TGCGCCAGCAGCTTCGAGGATACGCAGTATTTT
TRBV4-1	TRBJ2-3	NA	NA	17	CASSQPPSRVRTDTQYF	TGCGCCAGCAGCCAACCTCCCTCGAGGGTTCGCACAGATACGCAGTATTTT
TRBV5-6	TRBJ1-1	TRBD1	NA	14	CASNYERGRGEAFF	TGTGCCAGCAACTATGAAAGGGGGCGAGGGGAAGCTTTCTTT
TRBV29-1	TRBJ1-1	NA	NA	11	CGGQVDTEAFF	TGCGGCGGTCAGGTGGACACTGAAGCTTTCTTT
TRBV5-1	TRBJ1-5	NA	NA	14	CASSFGVGGQPQHF	TGCGCCAGCAGCTTCGGGGTTGGAGGACAGCCCCAGCATTTT
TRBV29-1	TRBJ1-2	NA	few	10	CSVDGVGYTF	TGCAGCGTAGATGGGGTTGGCTACACCTTC
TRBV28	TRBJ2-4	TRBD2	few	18	CASSSTSGRAVAKNIQYF	TGTGCCAGCAGTTCGACTAGCGGGAGGGCCGTAGCCAAAAACATTCAGTACTTC
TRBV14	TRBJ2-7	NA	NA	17	CASSQVAGLTTSYEQYF	TGTGCCAGCAGCCAAGTGGCAGGGCTTACCACATCCTACGAGCAGTACTTC
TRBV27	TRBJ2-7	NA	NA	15	CASSLSSGIPSEQYF	TGTGCCAGCAGTTTATCTTCAGGGATCCCCAGCGAGCAGTACTTC
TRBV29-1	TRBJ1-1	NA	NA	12	CSVRRDGAEAFF	TGCAGCGTGCGCCGGGACGGAGCCGAAGCTTTCTTT
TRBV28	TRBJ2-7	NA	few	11	CASSQRFEQYF	TGTGCCAGCAGCCAAAGGTTCGAGCAGTACTTC
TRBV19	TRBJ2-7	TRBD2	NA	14	CASSPSGRVGEQYF	TGTGCCAGTAGTCCGAGCGGGAGGGTGGGCGAGCAGTACTTC
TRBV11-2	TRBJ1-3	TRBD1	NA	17	CASSLVRTGSSGNTIYF	TGTGCCAGCAGCTTAGTCCGGACAGGGTCGTCTGGAAACACCATATATTTT
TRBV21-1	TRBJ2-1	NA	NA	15	CASSRTGGSYNEQFF	TGTGCCAGCAGCAGGACAGGGGGCTCCTACAATGAGCAGTTCTTC